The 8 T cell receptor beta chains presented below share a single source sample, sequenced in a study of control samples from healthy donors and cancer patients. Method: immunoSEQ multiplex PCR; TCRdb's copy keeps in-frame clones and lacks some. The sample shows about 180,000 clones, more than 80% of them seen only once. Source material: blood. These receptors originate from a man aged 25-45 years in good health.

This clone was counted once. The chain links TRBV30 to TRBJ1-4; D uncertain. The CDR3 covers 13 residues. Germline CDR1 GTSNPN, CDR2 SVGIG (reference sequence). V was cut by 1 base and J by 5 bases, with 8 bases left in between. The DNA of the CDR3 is TGTGCCTGGAGTGCGACTGGCAATGAAAAACTGTTTTTT. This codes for CAWSATGNEKLFF.

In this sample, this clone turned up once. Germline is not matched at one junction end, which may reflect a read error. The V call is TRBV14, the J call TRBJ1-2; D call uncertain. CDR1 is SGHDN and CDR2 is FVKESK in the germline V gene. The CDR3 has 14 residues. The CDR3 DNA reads TGTGCCAGCCGCCAAGCGGGAGAGAACTATGGCTACACCTTC. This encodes CASRQAGENYGYTF.

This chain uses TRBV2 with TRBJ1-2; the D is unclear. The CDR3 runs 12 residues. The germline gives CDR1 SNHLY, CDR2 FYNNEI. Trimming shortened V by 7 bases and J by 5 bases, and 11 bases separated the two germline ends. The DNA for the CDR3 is TGTGCCAGCATTAGGGATGAATATGGCTACACCTTC. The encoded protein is CASIRDEYGYTF.

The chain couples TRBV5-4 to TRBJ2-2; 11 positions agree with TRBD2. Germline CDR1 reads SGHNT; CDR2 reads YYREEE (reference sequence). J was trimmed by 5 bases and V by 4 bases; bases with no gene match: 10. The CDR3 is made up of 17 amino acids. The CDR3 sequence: CASSPGGASGRTGELFF. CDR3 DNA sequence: TGTGCCAGCAGCCCTGGGGGGGCTAGCGGGAGGACCGGGGAGCTGTTTTTT.

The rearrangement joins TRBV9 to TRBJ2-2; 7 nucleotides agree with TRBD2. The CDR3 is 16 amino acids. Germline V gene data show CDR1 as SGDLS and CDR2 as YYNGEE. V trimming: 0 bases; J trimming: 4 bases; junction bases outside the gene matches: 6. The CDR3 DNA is TGTGCCAGCAGCGTAGACTCGGGGGGTGGCACCGGGGAGCTGTTTTTT. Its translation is CASSVDSGGGTGELFF. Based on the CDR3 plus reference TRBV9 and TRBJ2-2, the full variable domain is DSGVTQTPKHLITATGQRVTLRCSPRSGDLSVYWYQQSLDQGLQFLIQYYNGEERAKGNILERFSAQQFPDLHSELNLSSLELGDSALYFCASSVDSGGGTGELFFGEGSRLTVL.

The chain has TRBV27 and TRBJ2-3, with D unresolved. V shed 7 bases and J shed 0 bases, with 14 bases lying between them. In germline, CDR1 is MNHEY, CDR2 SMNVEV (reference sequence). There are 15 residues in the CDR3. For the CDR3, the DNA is TGTGCCAGCACCCGGTCGGCAGGCAGCACAGATACGCAGTATTTT. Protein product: CASTRSAGSTDTQYF.

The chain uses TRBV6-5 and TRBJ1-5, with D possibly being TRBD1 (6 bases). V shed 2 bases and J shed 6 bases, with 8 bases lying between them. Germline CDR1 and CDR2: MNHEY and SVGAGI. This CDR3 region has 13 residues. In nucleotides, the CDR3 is TGTGCCAGCAGTTACGACAGGTTTCAGCCCCAGCATTTT. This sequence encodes CASSYDRFQPQHF.

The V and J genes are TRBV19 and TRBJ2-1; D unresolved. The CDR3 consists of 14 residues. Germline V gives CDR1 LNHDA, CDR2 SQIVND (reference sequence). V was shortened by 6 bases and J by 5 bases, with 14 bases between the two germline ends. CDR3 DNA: TGTGCCAGTAGCATGACAAAGGATCACAATGAGCAGTTCTTC. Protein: CASSMTKDHNEQFF.